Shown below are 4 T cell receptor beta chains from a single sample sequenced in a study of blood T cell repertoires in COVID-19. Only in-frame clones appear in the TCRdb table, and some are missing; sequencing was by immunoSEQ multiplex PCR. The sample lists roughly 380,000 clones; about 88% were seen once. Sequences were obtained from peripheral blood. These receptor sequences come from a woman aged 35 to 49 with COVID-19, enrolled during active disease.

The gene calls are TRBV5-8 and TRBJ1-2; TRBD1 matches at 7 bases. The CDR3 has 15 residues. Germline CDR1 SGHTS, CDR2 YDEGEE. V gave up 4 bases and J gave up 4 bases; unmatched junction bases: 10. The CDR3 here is CASSPGTALGYGYTF. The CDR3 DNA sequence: TGTGCCAGCAGCCCTGGGACAGCCCTGGGCTATGGCTACACCTTC.

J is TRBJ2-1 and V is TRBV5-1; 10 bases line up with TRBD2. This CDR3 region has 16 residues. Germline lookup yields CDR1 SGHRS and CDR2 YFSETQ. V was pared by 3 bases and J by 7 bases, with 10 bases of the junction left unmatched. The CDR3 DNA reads TGCGCCAGCAGCTCGCCTAGCGGGAGAATAGCAAATGAGCAGTTCTTC. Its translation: CASSSPSGRIANEQFF. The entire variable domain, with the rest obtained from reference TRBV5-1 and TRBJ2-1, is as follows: KAGVTQTPRYLIKTRGQQVTLSCSPISGHRSVSWYQQTPGQGLQFLFEYFSETQRNKGNFPGRFSGRQFSNSRSEMNVSTLELGDSALYLCASSSPSGRIANEQFFGPGTRLTVL.

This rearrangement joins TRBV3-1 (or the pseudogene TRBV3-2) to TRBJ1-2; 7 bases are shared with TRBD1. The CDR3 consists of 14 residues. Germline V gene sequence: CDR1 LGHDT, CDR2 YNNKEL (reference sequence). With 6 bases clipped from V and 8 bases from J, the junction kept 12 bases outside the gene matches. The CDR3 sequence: CASSHTTGPRGYTF. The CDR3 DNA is TGTGCCAGCAGTCATACGACAGGGCCGCGGGGCTACACCTTC.

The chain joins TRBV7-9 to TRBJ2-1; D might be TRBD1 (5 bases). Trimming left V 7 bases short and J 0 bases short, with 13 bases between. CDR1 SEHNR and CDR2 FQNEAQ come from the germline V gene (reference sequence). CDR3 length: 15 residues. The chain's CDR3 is CASIPDTGSYNEQFF. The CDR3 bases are TGTGCCAGCATCCCCGATACAGGCTCCTACAATGAGCAGTTCTTC.